Listed below are T cell receptor beta chains from one sample, sequenced in a study of blood T cell repertoires in COVID-19. Sequencing used immunoSEQ multiplex PCR; TCRdb keeps in-frame clones, though not all of them. The sample contains approximately 230,000 clones, 70% to 90% of which appear only once. Sequences were obtained from peripheral blood. All receptors come from a man aged 30 to 45 who had recovered from COVID-19. The CDR3 runs from the conserved cysteine through the conserved F or W. Fields, in order: V gene, J gene, clone size, D gene, CDR3 protein, CDR3 DNA. The D gene is left open where the match is weak. Where a row states a size, it is once, few, many or the class of an expanded clone; other rows omit it.

V gene: TRBV10-3; J gene: TRBJ2-7; clone size: -; D gene: -; CDR3 protein: CAISFSGGDRAYEQYF; CDR3 DNA: TGTGCCATCAGTTTCTCGGGAGGGGACAGGGCCTACGAGCAGTACTTC
V gene: TRBV18; J gene: TRBJ1-2; clone size: few; D gene: TRBD1; CDR3 protein: CASSPAGQGNYGYTF; CDR3 DNA: TGTGCCAGCTCACCCGCGGGACAGGGAAACTATGGCTACACCTTC
V gene: TRBV15; J gene: TRBJ1-1; clone size: -; D gene: -; CDR3 protein: CATSRVGGAGTEAFF; CDR3 DNA: TGTGCCACCAGCAGAGTTGGAGGGGCGGGCACTGAAGCTTTCTTT
V gene: TRBV7-6; J gene: TRBJ2-7; clone size: -; D gene: TRBD2; CDR3 protein: CASSPGAGGAYEQYF; CDR3 DNA: TGTGCCAGCAGCCCAGGGGCGGGGGGCGCCTACGAGCAGTACTTC
V gene: TRBV5-1; J gene: TRBJ1-2; clone size: -; D gene: TRBD1; CDR3 protein: CASSLEGTGDGYTF; CDR3 DNA: TGCGCCAGCAGCTTGGAAGGGACAGGGGACGGCTACACCTTC
V gene: TRBV19; J gene: TRBJ2-1; clone size: -; D gene: TRBD2; CDR3 protein: CASRLTSGGAHEQFF; CDR3 DNA: TGTGCCAGTAGGTTGACTAGCGGGGGGGCACATGAGCAGTTCTTC
V gene: TRBV7-8; J gene: TRBJ2-7; clone size: -; D gene: -; CDR3 protein: CASSNRGTGYEQYF; CDR3 DNA: TGTGCCAGCAGCAACCGGGGGACTGGCTACGAGCAGTACTTC
V gene: TRBV6-5; J gene: TRBJ1-2; clone size: -; D gene: -; CDR3 protein: CASSYSTSRGGYGYTF; CDR3 DNA: TGTGCCAGCAGTTACTCGACTTCCAGGGGCGGGTATGGCTACACCTTC
V gene: TRBV7-7; J gene: TRBJ2-3; clone size: few; D gene: -; CDR3 protein: CASSASGTDTQYF; CDR3 DNA: TGTGCCAGCAGCGCTAGCGGCACAGATACGCAGTATTTT
V gene: TRBV6-1; J gene: TRBJ2-7; clone size: few; D gene: -; CDR3 protein: CASSESRGKVEQYF; CDR3 DNA: TGTGCCAGCAGTGAGAGCCGGGGGAAGGTCGAGCAGTACTTC
V gene: TRBV28; J gene: TRBJ2-7; clone size: -; D gene: -; CDR3 protein: CASSLRDRFSYEQYF; CDR3 DNA: TGTGCCAGCAGTTTACGTGACAGGTTCTCCTACGAGCAGTACTTC
V gene: TRBV4-1; J gene: TRBJ1-5; clone size: -; D gene: TRBD1; CDR3 protein: CASSQAGGQGSHQPQHF; CDR3 DNA: TGCGCCAGCAGCCAAGCCGGCGGACAGGGTTCTCATCAGCCCCAGCATTTT
V gene: TRBV6-5; J gene: TRBJ2-1; clone size: -; D gene: -; CDR3 protein: CASCFQWGDEQFF; CDR3 DNA: TGTGCCTCCTGTTTCCAGTGGGGGGATGAGCAGTTCTTC
V gene: TRBV10-3; J gene: TRBJ1-2; clone size: -; D gene: TRBD1; CDR3 protein: CAISGDRGYGYTF; CDR3 DNA: TGTGCCATCAGTGGGGACAGGGGGTATGGCTACACCTTC
V gene: TRBV2; J gene: TRBJ2-7; clone size: -; D gene: -; CDR3 protein: CASRRTIYEQYF; CDR3 DNA: TGTGCCAGCAGGAGGACTATCTACGAGCAGTACTTC
V gene: TRBV4-1; J gene: TRBJ2-3; clone size: -; D gene: TRBD2; CDR3 protein: CASSQVSGGTDTQYF; CDR3 DNA: TGCGCCAGCAGCCAAGTTAGCGGGGGCACAGATACGCAGTATTTT
V gene: TRBV27; J gene: TRBJ1-5; clone size: -; D gene: TRBD1; CDR3 protein: CASSSLKDRRYSNQPQHF; CDR3 DNA: TGTGCCAGCAGTTCCCTAAAGGACAGGCGGTATAGCAATCAGCCCCAGCATTTT
V gene: TRBV6-1; J gene: TRBJ2-3; clone size: -; D gene: -; CDR3 protein: CASSEGAGADTQYF; CDR3 DNA: TGTGCCAGCAGTGAAGGGGCAGGGGCAGATACGCAGTATTTT
V gene: TRBV7-9; J gene: TRBJ1-2; clone size: -; D gene: -; CDR3 protein: CASSLVGDTYGYTF; CDR3 DNA: TGTGCCAGCAGCTTAGTGGGGGACACCTATGGCTACACCTTC
V gene: TRBV25-1; J gene: TRBJ1-4; clone size: -; D gene: -; CDR3 protein: CASSYSRDTGYEKLFF; CDR3 DNA: TGTGCCAGCAGTTACTCCCGGGATACGGGATACGAAAAACTGTTTTTT
V gene: TRBV19; J gene: TRBJ1-2; clone size: -; D gene: -; CDR3 protein: CASRPLNLQGYTF; CDR3 DNA: TGTGCCAGTAGACCCCTAAACCTTCAAGGCTACACCTTC
V gene: TRBV19; J gene: TRBJ2-2; clone size: -; D gene: -; CDR3 protein: CASNWGTNTGELFF; CDR3 DNA: TGTGCCAGTAATTGGGGCACGAACACCGGGGAGCTGTTTTTT
V gene: TRBV6-2/TRBV6-3; J gene: TRBJ2-7; clone size: -; D gene: -; CDR3 protein: CASSFNPRSSYEQYF; CDR3 DNA: TGTGCCAGCAGTTTCAACCCGAGGAGCTCCTACGAGCAGTACTTC
V gene: TRBV30; J gene: TRBJ1-6; clone size: -; D gene: TRBD1; CDR3 protein: CAWSLGQGRVSYSPLHF; CDR3 DNA: TGTGCCTGGAGCTTAGGACAGGGGAGAGTCTCCTATTCACCCCTCCACTTT
V gene: TRBV5-1; J gene: TRBJ2-7; clone size: once; D gene: TRBD1; CDR3 protein: CASSLGRGSPYEQYF; CDR3 DNA: TGCGCCAGCAGCTTAGGCAGGGGGTCTCCCTACGAGCAGTACTTC
V gene: TRBV3-1/TRBV3-2; J gene: TRBJ1-2; clone size: -; D gene: -; CDR3 protein: CASSQGASYGYTF; CDR3 DNA: TGTGCCAGCAGCCAAGGGGCGTCCTATGGCTACACCTTC
V gene: TRBV9; J gene: TRBJ1-4; clone size: -; D gene: -; CDR3 protein: CASSVASQVNEKLFF; CDR3 DNA: TGTGCCAGCAGCGTAGCCAGCCAGGTTAATGAAAAACTGTTTTTT
V gene: TRBV2; J gene: TRBJ1-2; clone size: -; D gene: -; CDR3 protein: CASRSGNYGYTF; CDR3 DNA: TGTGCCAGCAGGTCGGGTAACTATGGCTACACCTTC
V gene: TRBV11-2; J gene: TRBJ1-1; clone size: -; D gene: -; CDR3 protein: CASKFSGVTEAFF; CDR3 DNA: TGTGCCAGCAAATTTTCAGGGGTAACTGAAGCTTTCTTT
V gene: TRBV19; J gene: TRBJ1-6; clone size: -; D gene: TRBD1; CDR3 protein: CASSSGTGNNSPLHF; CDR3 DNA: TGTGCCAGTAGTAGCGGGACAGGGAATAATTCACCCCTCCACTTT
V gene: TRBV5-4; J gene: TRBJ2-3; clone size: -; D gene: -; CDR3 protein: CASSFTLAGVDTQYF; CDR3 DNA: TGTGCCAGCAGCTTCACACTAGCCGGGGTGGATACGCAGTATTTT
V gene: TRBV5-6; J gene: TRBJ2-1; clone size: -; D gene: TRBD2; CDR3 protein: CASSSSGGYNEQFF; CDR3 DNA: TGTGCCAGCAGTTCTAGCGGGGGGTACAATGAGCAGTTCTTC
V gene: TRBV6-2/TRBV6-3; J gene: TRBJ2-7; clone size: -; D gene: TRBD2; CDR3 protein: CASSYGGWLAGDYEQYF; CDR3 DNA: TGTGCCAGCAGTTACGGCGGGTGGCTAGCGGGGGACTACGAGCAGTACTTC
V gene: TRBV3-1/TRBV3-2; J gene: TRBJ1-2; clone size: -; D gene: TRBD1; CDR3 protein: CASSQRDREGYTF; CDR3 DNA: TGTGCCAGCAGCCAACGGGACAGGGAAGGCTACACCTTC
V gene: TRBV10-3; J gene: TRBJ2-7; clone size: -; D gene: -; CDR3 protein: CAIRTQNSYEQYF; CDR3 DNA: TGTGCCATTCGGACACAAAACTCCTACGAGCAGTACTTC
V gene: TRBV7-9; J gene: TRBJ1-1; clone size: -; D gene: TRBD1; CDR3 protein: CASSLPTGVGNTEAFF; CDR3 DNA: TGTGCCAGCAGCTTACCGACAGGGGTAGGGAACACTGAAGCTTTCTTT
V gene: TRBV5-1; J gene: TRBJ2-7; clone size: -; D gene: -; CDR3 protein: CASSHPGEQYF; CDR3 DNA: TGCGCCAGCAGCCACCCCGGCGAGCAGTACTTC